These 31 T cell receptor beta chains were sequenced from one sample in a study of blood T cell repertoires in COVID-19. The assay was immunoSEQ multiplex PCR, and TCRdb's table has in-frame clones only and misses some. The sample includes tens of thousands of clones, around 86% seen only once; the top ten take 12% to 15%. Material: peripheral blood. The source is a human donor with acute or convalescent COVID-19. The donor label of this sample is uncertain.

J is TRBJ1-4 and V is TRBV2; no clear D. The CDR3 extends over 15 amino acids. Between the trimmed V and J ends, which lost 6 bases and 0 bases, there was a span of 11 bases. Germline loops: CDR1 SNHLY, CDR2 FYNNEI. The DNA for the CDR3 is TGTGCCAGCAGCCGACCGACTACAACTAATGAAAAACTGTTTTTT. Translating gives CASSRPTTTNEKLFF.

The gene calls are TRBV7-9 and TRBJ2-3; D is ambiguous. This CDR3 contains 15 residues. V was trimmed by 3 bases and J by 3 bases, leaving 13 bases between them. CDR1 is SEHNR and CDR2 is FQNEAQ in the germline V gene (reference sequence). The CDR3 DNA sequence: TGTGCCAGCAGCTTGGGCTCGACCCCAACAGATACGCAGTATTTT. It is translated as CASSLGSTPTDTQYF.

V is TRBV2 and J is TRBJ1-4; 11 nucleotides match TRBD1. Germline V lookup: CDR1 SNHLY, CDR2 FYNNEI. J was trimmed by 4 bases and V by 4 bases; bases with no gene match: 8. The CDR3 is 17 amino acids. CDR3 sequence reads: CASSVVGTGGYNEKLFF. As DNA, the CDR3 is TGTGCCAGCAGTGTAGTTGGGACAGGGGGTTATAATGAAAAACTGTTTTTT.

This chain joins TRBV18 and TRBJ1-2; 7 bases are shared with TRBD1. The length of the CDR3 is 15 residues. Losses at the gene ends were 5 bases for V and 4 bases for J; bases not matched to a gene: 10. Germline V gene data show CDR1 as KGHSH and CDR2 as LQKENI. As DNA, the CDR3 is TGTGCCAGCTCATCACGGGGACAGACCAGCTATGGCTACACCTTC. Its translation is CASSSRGQTSYGYTF.

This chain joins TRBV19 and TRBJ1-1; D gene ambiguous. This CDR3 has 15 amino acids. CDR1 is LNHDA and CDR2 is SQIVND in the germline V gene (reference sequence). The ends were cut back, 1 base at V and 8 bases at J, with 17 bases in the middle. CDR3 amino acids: CASSIVAAAPPEAFF. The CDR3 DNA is TGTGCCAGTAGTATAGTTGCGGCCGCTCCCCCCGAAGCTTTCTTT.

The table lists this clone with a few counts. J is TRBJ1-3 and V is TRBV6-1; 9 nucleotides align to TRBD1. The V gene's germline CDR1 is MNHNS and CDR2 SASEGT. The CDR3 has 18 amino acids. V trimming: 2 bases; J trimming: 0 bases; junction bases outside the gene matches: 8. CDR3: CASSERQGVIFSGNTIYF. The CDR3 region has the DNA TGTGCCAGCAGTGAAAGACAGGGGGTTATATTCTCTGGAAACACCATATATTTT.

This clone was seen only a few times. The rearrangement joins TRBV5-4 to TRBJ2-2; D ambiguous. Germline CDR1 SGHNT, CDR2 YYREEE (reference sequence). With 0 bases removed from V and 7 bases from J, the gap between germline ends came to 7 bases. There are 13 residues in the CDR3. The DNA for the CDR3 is TGTGCCAGCAGCTTGGCGCCCGGCGGGGAGCTGTTTTTT. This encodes CASSLAPGGELFF. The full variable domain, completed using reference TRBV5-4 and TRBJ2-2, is ETGVTQSPTHLIKTRGQQVTLRCSSQSGHNTVSWYQQALGQGPQFIFQYYREEENGRGNFPPRFSGLQFPNYSSELNVNALELDDSALYLCASSLAPGGELFFGEGSRLTVL.

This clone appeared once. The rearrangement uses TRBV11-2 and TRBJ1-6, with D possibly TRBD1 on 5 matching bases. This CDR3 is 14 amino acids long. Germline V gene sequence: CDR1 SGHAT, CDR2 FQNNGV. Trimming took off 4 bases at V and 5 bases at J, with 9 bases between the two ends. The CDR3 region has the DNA TGTGCCAGCAGCTCCGGAGGGGATAATTCACCCCTCCACTTT. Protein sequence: CASSSGGDNSPLHF. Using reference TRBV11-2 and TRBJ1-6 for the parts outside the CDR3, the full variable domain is EAGVAQSPRYKIIEKRQSVAFWCNPISGHATLYWYQQILGQGPKLLIQFQNNGVVDDSQLPKDRFSAERLKGVDSTLKIQPAKLEDSAVYLCASSSGGDNSPLHFGNGTRLTVT.

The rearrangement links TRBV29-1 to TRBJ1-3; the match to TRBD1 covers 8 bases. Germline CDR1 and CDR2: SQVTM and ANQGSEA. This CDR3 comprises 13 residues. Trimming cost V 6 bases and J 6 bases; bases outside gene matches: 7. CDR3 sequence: CSVDTGGQNTIYF. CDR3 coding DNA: TGCAGCGTGGACACAGGGGGTCAAAACACCATATATTTT.

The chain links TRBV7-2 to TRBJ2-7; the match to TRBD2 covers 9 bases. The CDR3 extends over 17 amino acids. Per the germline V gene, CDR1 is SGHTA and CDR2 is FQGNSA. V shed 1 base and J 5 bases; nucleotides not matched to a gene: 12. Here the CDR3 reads CASSLVANAGGLHEQYF. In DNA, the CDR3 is TGTGCCAGCAGCTTAGTTGCGAACGCGGGAGGGCTCCACGAGCAGTACTTC.

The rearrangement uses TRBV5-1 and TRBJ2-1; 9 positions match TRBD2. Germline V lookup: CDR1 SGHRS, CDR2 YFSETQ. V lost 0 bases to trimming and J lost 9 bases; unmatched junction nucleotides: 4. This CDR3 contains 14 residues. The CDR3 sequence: CASSLVRTSVEQFF. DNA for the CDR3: TGCGCCAGCAGCTTGGTTAGGACTAGCGTTGAGCAGTTCTTC.

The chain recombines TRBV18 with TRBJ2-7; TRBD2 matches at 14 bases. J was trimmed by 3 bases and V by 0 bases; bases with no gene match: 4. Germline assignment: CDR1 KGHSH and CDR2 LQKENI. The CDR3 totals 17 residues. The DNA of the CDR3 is TGTGCCAGCTCACCACCCGGGACTAGCGGGAGCGGCTACGAGCAGTACTTC. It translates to CASSPPGTSGSGYEQYF.

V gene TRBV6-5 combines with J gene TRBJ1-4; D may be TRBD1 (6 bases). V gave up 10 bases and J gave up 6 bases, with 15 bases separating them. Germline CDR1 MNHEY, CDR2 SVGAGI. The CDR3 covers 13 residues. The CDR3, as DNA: TGTGCCACCCGGACAGTTCCGGATGAAAAACTGTTTTTT. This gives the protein CATRTVPDEKLFF.

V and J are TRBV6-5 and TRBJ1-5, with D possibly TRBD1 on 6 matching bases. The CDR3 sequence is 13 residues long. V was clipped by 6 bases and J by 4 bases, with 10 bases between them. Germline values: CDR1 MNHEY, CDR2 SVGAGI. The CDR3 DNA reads TGTGCCAGCAGAGACAGGTTAAATCAGCCCCAGCATTTT. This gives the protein CASRDRLNQPQHF.

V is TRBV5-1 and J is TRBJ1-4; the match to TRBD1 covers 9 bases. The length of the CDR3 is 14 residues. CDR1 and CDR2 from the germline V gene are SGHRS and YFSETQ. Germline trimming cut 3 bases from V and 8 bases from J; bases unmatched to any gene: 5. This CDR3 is CASSWGQGGEKLFF. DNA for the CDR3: TGCGCCAGCAGCTGGGGACAGGGCGGGGAAAAACTGTTTTTT.

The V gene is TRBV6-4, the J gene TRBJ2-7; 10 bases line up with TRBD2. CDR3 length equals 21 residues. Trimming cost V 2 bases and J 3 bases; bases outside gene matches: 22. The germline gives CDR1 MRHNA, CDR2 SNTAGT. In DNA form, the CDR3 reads TGTGCCAGCAGTGACACTTTCCTAGCGGGAGTCCGCCGCCAAAAAATCTACGAGCAGTACTTC. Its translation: CASSDTFLAGVRRQKIYEQYF.

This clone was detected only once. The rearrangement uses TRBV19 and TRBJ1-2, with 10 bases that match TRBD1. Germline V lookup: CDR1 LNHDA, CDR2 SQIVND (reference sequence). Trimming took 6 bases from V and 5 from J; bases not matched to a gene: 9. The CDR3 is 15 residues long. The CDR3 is CASSLSTGGYYGYTF. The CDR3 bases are TGTGCCAGTAGCTTATCGACAGGGGGCTATTATGGCTACACCTTC. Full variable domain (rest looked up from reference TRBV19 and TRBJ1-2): DGGITQSPKYLFRKEGQNVTLSCEQNLNHDAMYWYRQDPGQGLRLIYYSQIVNDFQKGDIAEGYSVSREKKESFPLTVTSAQKNPTAFYLCASSLSTGGYYGYTFGSGTRLTVV.

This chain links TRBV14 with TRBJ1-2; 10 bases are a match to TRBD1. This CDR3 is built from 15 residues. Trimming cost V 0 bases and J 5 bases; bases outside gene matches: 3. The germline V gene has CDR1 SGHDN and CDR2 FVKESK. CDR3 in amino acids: CASSQDDRGRYGYTF. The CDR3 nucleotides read TGTGCCAGCAGCCAAGATGACAGGGGGCGTTATGGCTACACCTTC. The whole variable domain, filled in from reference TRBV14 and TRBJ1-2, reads EAGVTQFPSHSVIEKGQTVTLRCDPISGHDNLYWYRRVMGKEIKFLLHFVKESKQDESGMPNNRFLAERTGGTYSTLKVQPAELEDSGVYFCASSQDDRGRYGYTFGSGTRLTVV.

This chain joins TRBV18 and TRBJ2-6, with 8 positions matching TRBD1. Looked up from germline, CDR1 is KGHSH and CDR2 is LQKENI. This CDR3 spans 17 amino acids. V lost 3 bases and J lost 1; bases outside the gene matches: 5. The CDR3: CASSPMTGVSGANVLTF. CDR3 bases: TGTGCCAGCTCACCGATGACAGGGGTTTCTGGGGCCAACGTCCTGACTTTC.

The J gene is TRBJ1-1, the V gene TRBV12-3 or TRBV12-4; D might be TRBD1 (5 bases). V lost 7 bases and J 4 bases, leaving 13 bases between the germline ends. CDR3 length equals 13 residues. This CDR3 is CASIRTGGTEAFF. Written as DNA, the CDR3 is TGTGCCAGCATTCGGACGGGGGGCACTGAAGCTTTCTTT.

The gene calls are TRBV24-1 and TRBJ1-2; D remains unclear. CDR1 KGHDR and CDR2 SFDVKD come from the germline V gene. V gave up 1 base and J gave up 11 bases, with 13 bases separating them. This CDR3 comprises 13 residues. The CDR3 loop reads CATSDFGLRPYTF. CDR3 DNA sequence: TGTGCCACCAGTGATTTTGGACTCAGGCCTTACACCTTC.

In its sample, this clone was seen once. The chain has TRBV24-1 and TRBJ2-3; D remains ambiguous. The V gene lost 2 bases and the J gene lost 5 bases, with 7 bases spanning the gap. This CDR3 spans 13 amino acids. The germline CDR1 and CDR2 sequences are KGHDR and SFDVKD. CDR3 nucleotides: TGTGCCACCAGTGATTCCTACCAAGATACGCAGTATTTT. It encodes CATSDSYQDTQYF.

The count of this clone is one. In DNA form, the CDR3 reads TGCGCCAGCACCAGGGGGCTCCTTTATCGAGGAGAAAAACTGTTTTTT. Its protein product is CASTRGLLYRGEKLFF. This chain uses TRBV4-1 with TRBJ1-4; 8 bases agree with TRBD1. Looked up from germline, CDR1 is MGHRA and CDR2 is YSYEKL. J was trimmed by 8 bases and V by 7 bases; bases with no gene match: 15. The CDR3 is 16 residues long.

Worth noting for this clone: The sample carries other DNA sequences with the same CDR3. The chain's CDR3 is CASTPGTGGDEQYF. DNA of the CDR3: TGTGCCAGCACTCCCGGGACAGGTGGGGACGAGCAGTACTTC. The chain couples TRBV6-5 to TRBJ2-7; 8 bases line up with TRBD1. J was trimmed by 5 bases and V by 7 bases; bases with no gene match: 10. The CDR3 totals 14 residues. Germline CDR1 is MNHEY and CDR2 is SVGAGI.

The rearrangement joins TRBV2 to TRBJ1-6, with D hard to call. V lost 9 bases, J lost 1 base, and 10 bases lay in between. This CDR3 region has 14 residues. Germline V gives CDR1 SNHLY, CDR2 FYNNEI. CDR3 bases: TGTGCCAGTTCTCCAGATTCCTATAATTCACCCCTCCACTTT. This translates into CASSPDSYNSPLHF.

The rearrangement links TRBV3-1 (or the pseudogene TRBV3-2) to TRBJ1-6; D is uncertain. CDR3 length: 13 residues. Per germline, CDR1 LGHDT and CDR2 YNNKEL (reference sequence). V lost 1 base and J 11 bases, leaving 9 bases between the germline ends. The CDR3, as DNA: TGTGCCAGCAGCCAAGGGCCAATCACACCCCTCCACTTT. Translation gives CASSQGPITPLHF.

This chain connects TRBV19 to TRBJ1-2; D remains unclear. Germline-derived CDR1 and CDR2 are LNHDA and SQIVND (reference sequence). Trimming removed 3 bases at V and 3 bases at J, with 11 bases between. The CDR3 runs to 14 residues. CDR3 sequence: CASSMGQAHYGYTF. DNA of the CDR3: TGTGCCAGTAGTATGGGTCAGGCCCACTATGGCTACACCTTC.

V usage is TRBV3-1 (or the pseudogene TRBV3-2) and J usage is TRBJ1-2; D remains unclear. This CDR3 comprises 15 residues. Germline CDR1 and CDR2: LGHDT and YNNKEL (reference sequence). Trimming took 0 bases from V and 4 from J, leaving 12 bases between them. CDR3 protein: CASSQDGGPGYGYTF. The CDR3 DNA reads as TGTGCCAGCAGCCAAGATGGAGGACCAGGCTATGGCTACACCTTC.

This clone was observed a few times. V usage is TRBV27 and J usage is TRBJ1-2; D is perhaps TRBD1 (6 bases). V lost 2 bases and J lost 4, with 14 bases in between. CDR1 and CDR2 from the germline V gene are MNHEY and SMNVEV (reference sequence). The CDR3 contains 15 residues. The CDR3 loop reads CASSLMGAYPYGYTF. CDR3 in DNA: TGTGCCAGCAGTTTAATGGGGGCTTATCCCTATGGCTACACCTTC.

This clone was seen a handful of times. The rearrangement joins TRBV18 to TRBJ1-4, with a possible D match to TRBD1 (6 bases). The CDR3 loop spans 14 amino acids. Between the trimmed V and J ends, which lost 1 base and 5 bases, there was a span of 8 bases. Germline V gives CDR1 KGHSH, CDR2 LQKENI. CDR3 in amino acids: CASSPLQGNEKLFF. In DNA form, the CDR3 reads TGTGCCAGCTCACCACTACAGGGAAATGAAAAACTGTTTTTT.

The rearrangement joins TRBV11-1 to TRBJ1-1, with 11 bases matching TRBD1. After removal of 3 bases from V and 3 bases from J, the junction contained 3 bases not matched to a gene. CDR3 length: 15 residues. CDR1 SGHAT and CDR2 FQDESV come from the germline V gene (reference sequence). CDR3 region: CASSFGTGGDTEAFF. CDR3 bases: TGTGCCAGCAGCTTTGGGACAGGGGGGGACACTGAAGCTTTCTTT.